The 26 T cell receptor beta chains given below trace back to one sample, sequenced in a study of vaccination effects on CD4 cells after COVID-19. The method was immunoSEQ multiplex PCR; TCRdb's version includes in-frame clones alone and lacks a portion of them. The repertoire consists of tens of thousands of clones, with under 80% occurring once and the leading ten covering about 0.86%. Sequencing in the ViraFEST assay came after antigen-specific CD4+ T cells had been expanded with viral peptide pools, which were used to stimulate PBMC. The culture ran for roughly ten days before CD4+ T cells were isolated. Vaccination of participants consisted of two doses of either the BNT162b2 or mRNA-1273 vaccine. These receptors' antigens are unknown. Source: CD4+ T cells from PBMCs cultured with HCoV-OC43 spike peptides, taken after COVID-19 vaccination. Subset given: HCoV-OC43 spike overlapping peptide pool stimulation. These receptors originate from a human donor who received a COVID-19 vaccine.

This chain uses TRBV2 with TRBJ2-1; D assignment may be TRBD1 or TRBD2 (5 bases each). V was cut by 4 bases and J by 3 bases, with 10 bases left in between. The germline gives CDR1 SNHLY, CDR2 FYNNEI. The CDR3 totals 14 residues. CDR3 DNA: TGTGCCAGCAGTGGCCGGGGCATCTACAATGAGCAGTTCTTC. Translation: CASSGRGIYNEQFF.

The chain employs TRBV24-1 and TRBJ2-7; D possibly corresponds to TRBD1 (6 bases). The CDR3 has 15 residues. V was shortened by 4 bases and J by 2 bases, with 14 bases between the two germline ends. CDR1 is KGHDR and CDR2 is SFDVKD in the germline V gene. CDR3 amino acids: CATSDSSRGTYEQYV. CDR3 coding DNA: TGTGCCACCAGTGACTCCAGTAGGGGGACCTACGAGCAGTACGTC.

CDR3 protein: CASSLVGLGNQPQHF. Here the CDR3 DNA reads TGTGCCAGCAGCTTAGTGGGGCTTGGCAATCAGCCCCAGCATTTT. The chain has TRBV7-2 and TRBJ1-5; tentative D call: TRBD1 (5 bases). Germline V CDR1 and CDR2: SGHTA, FQGNSA. CDR3 length: 15 residues. Trimming cost V 1 base and J 2 bases, with 9 bases left between them.

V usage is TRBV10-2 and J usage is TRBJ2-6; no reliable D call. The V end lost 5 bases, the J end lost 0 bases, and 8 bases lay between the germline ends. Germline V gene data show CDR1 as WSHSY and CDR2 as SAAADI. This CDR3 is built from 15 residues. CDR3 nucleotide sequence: TGCGCCAGCAGTAATACGGACTCTGGGGCCAACGTCCTGACTTTC. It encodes CASSNTDSGANVLTF.

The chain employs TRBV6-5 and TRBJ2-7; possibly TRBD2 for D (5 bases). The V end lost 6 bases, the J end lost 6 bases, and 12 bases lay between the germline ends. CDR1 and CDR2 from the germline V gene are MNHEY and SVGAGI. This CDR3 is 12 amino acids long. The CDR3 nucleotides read TGTGCCAGCAGCGCGGCAGGAGGCGAGCAGTACGTC. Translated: CASSAAGGEQYV.

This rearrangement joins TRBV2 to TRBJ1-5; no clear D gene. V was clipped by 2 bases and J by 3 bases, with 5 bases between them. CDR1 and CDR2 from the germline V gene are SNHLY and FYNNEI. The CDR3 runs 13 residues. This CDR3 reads CASSENPNQPQHF. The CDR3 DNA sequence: TGTGCCAGCAGTGAAAACCCCAATCAGCCCCAGCATTTT.

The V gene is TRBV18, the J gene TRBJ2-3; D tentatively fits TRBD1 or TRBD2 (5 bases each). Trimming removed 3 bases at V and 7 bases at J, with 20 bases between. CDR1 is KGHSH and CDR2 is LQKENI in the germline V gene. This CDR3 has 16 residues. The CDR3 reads CASSPIPGPKGNTQYF. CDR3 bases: TGTGCCAGCTCACCCATACCGGGACCTAAGGGTAATACGCAGTATTTT.

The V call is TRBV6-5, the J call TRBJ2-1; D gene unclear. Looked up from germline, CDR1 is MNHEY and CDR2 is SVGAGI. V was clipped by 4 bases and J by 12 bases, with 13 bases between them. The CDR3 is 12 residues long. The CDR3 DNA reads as TGTGCCAGCAGTTCCCCCCCCCGAGGGCAGTTCTTC. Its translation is CASSSPPRGQFF.

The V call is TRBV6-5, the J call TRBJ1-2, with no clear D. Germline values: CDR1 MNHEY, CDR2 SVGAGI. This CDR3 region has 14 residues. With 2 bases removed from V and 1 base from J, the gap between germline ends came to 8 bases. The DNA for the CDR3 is TGTGCCAGCAGTTACCTCAGCAATAACTATGGCTACACCTTC. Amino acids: CASSYLSNNYGYTF.

The CDR3 DNA is TGTGCCACAAGGCCGGGACGGACAAATTCACCCCTCCACTTT. Translation: CATRPGRTNSPLHF. The V call is TRBV15, the J call TRBJ1-6; possibly TRBD1 for D (5 bases). CDR1 and CDR2 from the germline V gene are LNHNV and YYDKDF (reference sequence). The CDR3 sequence is 14 residues long. V shed 9 bases and J shed 7 bases, with 16 bases lying between them.

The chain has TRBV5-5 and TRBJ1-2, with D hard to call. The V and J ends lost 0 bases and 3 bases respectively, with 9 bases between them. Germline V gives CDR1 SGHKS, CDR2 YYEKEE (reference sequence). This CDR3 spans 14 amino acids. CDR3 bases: TGTGCCAGCAGCTTGGGGTCCATGCACTATGGCTACACCTTC. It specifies CASSLGSMHYGYTF. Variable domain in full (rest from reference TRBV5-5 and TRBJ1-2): DAGVTQSPTHLIKTRGQQVTLRCSPISGHKSVSWYQQVLGQGPQFIFQYYEKEERGRGNFPDRFSARQFPNYSSELNVNALLLGDSALYLCASSLGSMHYGYTFGSGTRLTVV.

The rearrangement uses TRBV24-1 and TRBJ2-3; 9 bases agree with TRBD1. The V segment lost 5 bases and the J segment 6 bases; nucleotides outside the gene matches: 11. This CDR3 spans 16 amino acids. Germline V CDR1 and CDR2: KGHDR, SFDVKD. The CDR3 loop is CATSVNLGQGSDTQYF. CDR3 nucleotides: TGTGCCACCAGTGTTAACCTAGGACAGGGGTCGGATACGCAGTATTTT.

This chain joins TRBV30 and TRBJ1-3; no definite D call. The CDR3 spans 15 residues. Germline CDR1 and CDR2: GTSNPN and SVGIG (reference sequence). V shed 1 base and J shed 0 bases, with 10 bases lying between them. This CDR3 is CAWSADLLSGNTIYF. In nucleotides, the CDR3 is TGTGCCTGGAGTGCGGACCTTCTCTCTGGAAACACCATATATTTT.

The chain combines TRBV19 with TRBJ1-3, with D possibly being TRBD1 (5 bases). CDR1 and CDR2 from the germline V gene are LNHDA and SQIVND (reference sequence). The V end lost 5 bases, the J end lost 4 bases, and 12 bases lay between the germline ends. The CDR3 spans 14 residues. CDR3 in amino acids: CASSRGSLGNTIYF. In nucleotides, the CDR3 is TGTGCCAGTAGTCGGGGCAGTTTGGGAAACACCATATATTTT.

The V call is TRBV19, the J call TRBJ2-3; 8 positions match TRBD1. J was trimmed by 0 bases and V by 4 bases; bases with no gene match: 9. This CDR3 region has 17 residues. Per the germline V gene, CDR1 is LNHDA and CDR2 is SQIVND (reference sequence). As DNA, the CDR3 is TGTGCCAGTAGTACGCTCCCACAGGGGGTTAGCACAGATACGCAGTATTTT. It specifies CASSTLPQGVSTDTQYF.

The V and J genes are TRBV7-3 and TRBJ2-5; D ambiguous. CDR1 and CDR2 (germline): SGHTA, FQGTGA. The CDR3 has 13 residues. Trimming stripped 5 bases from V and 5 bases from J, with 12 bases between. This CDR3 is CASSLQMWETQYF. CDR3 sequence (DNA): TGTGCCAGCAGCCTACAGATGTGGGAGACCCAGTACTTC.

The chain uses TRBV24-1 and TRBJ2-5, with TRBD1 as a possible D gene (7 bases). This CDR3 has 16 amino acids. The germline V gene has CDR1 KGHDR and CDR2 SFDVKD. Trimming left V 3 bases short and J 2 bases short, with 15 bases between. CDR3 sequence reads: CATSDGQGGSQETQYF. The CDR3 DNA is TGTGCCACCAGTGATGGCCAGGGGGGTAGTCAAGAGACCCAGTACTTC.

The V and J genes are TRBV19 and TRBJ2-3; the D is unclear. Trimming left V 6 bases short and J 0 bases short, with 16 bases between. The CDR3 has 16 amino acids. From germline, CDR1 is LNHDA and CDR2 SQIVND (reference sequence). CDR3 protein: CASRNPGGHSTDTQYF. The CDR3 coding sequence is TGTGCCAGTAGGAATCCGGGTGGCCACAGCACAGATACGCAGTATTTT.

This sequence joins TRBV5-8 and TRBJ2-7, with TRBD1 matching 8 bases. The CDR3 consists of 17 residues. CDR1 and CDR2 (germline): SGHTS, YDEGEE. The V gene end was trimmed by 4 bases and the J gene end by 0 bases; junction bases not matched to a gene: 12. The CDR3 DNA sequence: TGTGCCAGCAGCACGGGTTACCGGGACAGGTACTCCTACGAGCAGTACGTC. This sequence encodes CASSTGYRDRYSYEQYV.

Here the CDR3 reads CASSLEGWGEKLFF. CDR3 in DNA: TGTGCCAGCAGCTTAGAGGGATGGGGAGAAAAACTGTTTTTT. The rearrangement links TRBV7-2 to TRBJ1-4; D gene unclear. CDR3 size: 14 residues. V was cut by 1 base and J by 8 bases, with 11 bases left in between. Germline CDR1 SGHTA, CDR2 FQGNSA.

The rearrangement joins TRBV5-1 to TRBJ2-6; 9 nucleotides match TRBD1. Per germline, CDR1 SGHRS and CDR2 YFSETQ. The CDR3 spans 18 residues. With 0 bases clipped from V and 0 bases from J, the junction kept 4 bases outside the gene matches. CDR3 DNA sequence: TGCGCCAGCAGCTTGGTTGTGACAGGGGGCTCTGGGGCCAACGTCCTGACTTTC. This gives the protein CASSLVVTGGSGANVLTF. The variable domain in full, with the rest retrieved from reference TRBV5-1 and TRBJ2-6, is KAGVTQTPRYLIKTRGQQVTLSCSPISGHRSVSWYQQTPGQGLQFLFEYFSETQRNKGNFPGRFSGRQFSNSRSEMNVSTLELGDSALYLCASSLVVTGGSGANVLTFGAGSRLTVL.

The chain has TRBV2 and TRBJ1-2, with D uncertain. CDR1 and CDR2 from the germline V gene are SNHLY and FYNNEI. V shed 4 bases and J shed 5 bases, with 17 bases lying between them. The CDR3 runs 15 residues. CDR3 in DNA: TGTGCCAGCAGTGTCGAGGTGTCTCATAAGTATGGCTACACCTTC. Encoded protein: CASSVEVSHKYGYTF.

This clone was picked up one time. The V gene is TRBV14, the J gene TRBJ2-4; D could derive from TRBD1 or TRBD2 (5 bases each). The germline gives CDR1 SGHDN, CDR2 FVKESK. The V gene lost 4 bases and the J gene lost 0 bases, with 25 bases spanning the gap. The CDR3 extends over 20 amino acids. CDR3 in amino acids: CASSPSRGPPRFLAKNIQYF. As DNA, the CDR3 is TGTGCCAGCAGCCCCAGTCGGGGACCACCTAGATTCCTAGCCAAAAACATTCAGTACTTC.

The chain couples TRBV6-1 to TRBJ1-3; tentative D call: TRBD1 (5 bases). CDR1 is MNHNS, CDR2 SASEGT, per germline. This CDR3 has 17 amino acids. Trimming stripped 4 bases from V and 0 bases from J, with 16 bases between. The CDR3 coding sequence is TGTGCCAGCAGTGCACAAAGCGGGACGGTCTCTGGAAACACCATATATTTT. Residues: CASSAQSGTVSGNTIYF.

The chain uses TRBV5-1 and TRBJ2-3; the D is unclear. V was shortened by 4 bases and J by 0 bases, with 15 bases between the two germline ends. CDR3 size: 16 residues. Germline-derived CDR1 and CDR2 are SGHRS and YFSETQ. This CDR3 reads CASSPPNRASTDTQYF. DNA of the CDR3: TGCGCCAGCAGCCCCCCCAACCGTGCTAGCACAGATACGCAGTATTTT.

CDR3 protein: CASSTQGAEVQPQHF. The CDR3 DNA is TGTGCCAGTAGTACCCAGGGGGCTGAAGTTCAGCCCCAGCATTTT. The chain employs TRBV19 and TRBJ1-5, with 8 bases matching TRBD1. CDR1 is LNHDA, CDR2 SQIVND, per germline (reference sequence). Trimming at V came to 4 bases and at J to 6 bases, leaving 8 bases not matched to a gene. The CDR3 contains 15 residues.